The 16 T cell receptor beta chains presented below share a single source sample, sequenced in a study of identical twins. TCRdb processed the 5' RACE reads anew with MiXCR; each CDR3 protein has one entry. The repertoire holds about 210,000 distinct CDR3 sequences, with around a tenth as singletons. Sequencing was performed on memory (CD45RO+) T cells sorted from blood. The receptors shown here come from a young woman in good health.

J is TRBJ2-7 and V is TRBV12-5; either TRBD1 or TRBD2 may supply D (5 bases each). Trimming took 5 bases from V and 0 from J, leaving 14 bases between them. CDR3 length: 15 amino acids. Germline V gene data show CDR1 as LGHNT and CDR2 as FRNRAP. CDR3 bases: TGTGCTAGTGGTCTGGGGACGGCCAGCTCCTACGAGCAGTACTTC. Translation: CASGLGTASSYEQYF.

This clonotype has at least ten counts. The J gene is TRBJ2-7, the V gene TRBV12-3 or TRBV12-4; 10 nucleotides match TRBD1. This CDR3 is 14 amino acids long. V shed 2 bases and J 6 bases; nucleotides not matched to a gene: 4. CDR3 in amino acids: CASSLRDRGSEQYF. The DNA for the CDR3 is TGTGCCAGCAGTTTAAGGGACAGGGGTAGCGAGCAGTACTTC.

In its sample, this clonotype was seen a few times. This chain links TRBV12-3 or TRBV12-4 with TRBJ1-2; 11 bases agree with TRBD1. With 3 bases clipped from V and 4 bases from J, the junction kept 13 bases outside the gene matches. The CDR3 consists of 18 residues. As DNA, the CDR3 is TGTGCCAGCAGTTTTGGGTACGGACAGGGGGCCGGAGTCTATGGCTACACCTTC. Translating gives CASSFGYGQGAGVYGYTF.

In its sample, this clonotype was seen a few times. The chain recombines TRBV20-1 with TRBJ2-7; 11 nucleotides line up with TRBD2. J was trimmed by 2 bases and V by 0 bases; bases with no gene match: 6. Germline-derived CDR1 and CDR2 are DFQATT and SNEGSKA (reference sequence). This CDR3 region has 16 residues. The CDR3 DNA is TGCAGTGCTAGAGATATCGCTAGCGGGAGGCCCTACGAGCAGTACTTC. It translates to CSARDIASGRPYEQYF.

The rearrangement links TRBV6-1 to TRBJ1-1, with 9 nucleotides matching TRBD1. Germline V gene sequence: CDR1 MNHNS, CDR2 SASEGT. The CDR3 is 14 residues long. Germline trimming cut 6 bases from V and 8 bases from J; bases unmatched to any gene: 10. CDR3 residues: CASSRQGVQREAFF. The CDR3 nucleotides read TGTGCCAGCAGCCGACAGGGGGTGCAAAGAGAAGCTTTCTTT.

A note on this clonotype: This could be a read error, since a much larger clone is one nucleotide away. The J gene is TRBJ2-1, the V gene TRBV14, with D perhaps being TRBD1 or TRBD2 (6 bases each). The ends were cut back, 4 bases at V and 10 bases at J, with 20 bases in the middle. Per germline, CDR1 SGHDN and CDR2 FVKESK. This CDR3 is 15 amino acids long. CDR3 sequence: CASSPLRGAPGEQFF. Here the CDR3 DNA reads TGTGCCAGCAGCCCCTTAAGGGGGGCACCGGGAGAGCAGTTCTTC.

The chain couples TRBV7-3 to TRBJ1-1; the D is unclear. CDR3 length: 13 amino acids. Trimming took 3 bases from V and 4 from J, leaving 9 bases between them. Per the germline V gene, CDR1 is SGHTA and CDR2 is FQGTGA. The CDR3 protein is CASSFNTGTEAFF. CDR3 coding DNA: TGTGCCAGCAGCTTTAACACGGGCACTGAAGCTTTCTTT. The whole variable domain, remainder taken from reference TRBV7-3 and TRBJ1-1, is GAGVSQTPSNKVTEKGKYVELRCDPISGHTALYWYRQSLGQGPEFLIYFQGTGAADDSGLPNDRFFAVRPEGSVSTLKIQRTERGDSAVYLCASSFNTGTEAFFGQGTRLTVV.

This chain joins TRBV7-9 and TRBJ2-5; 12 bases map to TRBD2. V dropped 5 bases and J dropped 1; count of bases not matched to a gene: 2. CDR1 and CDR2 (germline): SEHNR, FQNEAQ (reference sequence). The CDR3 loop spans 15 amino acids. The CDR3 DNA reads as TGTGCCAGCAGCATACTAGCGGGAGGCCAAGAGACCCAGTACTTC. It yields the protein CASSILAGGQETQYF.

This clonotype has at least ten counts. V usage is TRBV9 and J usage is TRBJ2-1; D not resolved. The CDR3 is 14 residues long. Germline values: CDR1 SGDLS, CDR2 YYNGEE. Trimming cost V 3 bases and J 2 bases, with 9 bases left between them. The CDR3 sequence is CASSEADTYNEQFF. DNA of the CDR3: TGTGCCAGCAGCGAAGCAGATACCTACAATGAGCAGTTCTTC.

V and J are TRBV14 and TRBJ2-7; D is unclear. Between the trimmed V and J ends, which lost 2 bases and 5 bases, there was a span of 13 bases. CDR1 and CDR2 (germline): SGHDN, FVKESK. This CDR3 is built from 14 residues. The DNA of the CDR3 is TGTGCCAGCAGCCAATTTCCCCTTCCCCACGAGCAGTACTTC. Its protein product is CASSQFPLPHEQYF.

The chain links TRBV19 to TRBJ1-1, with 7 bases aligning to TRBD1. This CDR3 spans 15 amino acids. Per germline, CDR1 LNHDA and CDR2 SQIVND (reference sequence). The J segment lost 7 bases and the V segment lost 1 base, leaving 9 bases of the junction unmatched. Here the CDR3 DNA reads TGTGCCAGTAGTATAGTCCGGACAGGAGGCGATGAAGCTTTCTTT. Translation gives CASSIVRTGGDEAFF.

The rearrangement uses TRBV12-3 or TRBV12-4 and TRBJ1-1; D might be TRBD1 (5 bases). This CDR3 is 13 amino acids long. Deletions cut 4 bases from V and 8 bases from J, with 14 bases between. In DNA, the CDR3 is TGTGCCAGCAGTTACCGAGAGGGGCGGGAAGCTTTCTTT. Translated, it gives CASSYREGREAFF.

The rearrangement links TRBV10-3 to TRBJ1-1; tentatively, D is TRBD1 (5 bases). The germline V gene has CDR1 ENHRY and CDR2 SYGVKD. The V gene lost 0 bases and the J gene lost 9 bases, with 17 bases spanning the gap. The CDR3 is made up of 15 amino acids. The CDR3 protein is CAISESGRNGAQAFF. Here the CDR3 DNA reads TGTGCCATCAGTGAGTCGGGCAGGAACGGGGCCCAAGCTTTCTTT.

The chain has TRBV15 and TRBJ1-1, with D perhaps matching TRBD1 (6 bases). Trimming stripped 0 bases from V and 8 bases from J, with 10 bases between. The CDR3 is made up of 13 amino acids. Germline assignment: CDR1 LNHNV and CDR2 YYDKDF (reference sequence). The CDR3 here is CATSRDVGGEAFF. CDR3 DNA: TGTGCCACCAGCAGAGATGTTGGGGGCGAAGCTTTCTTT. The full variable domain, with the rest looked up from reference TRBV15 and TRBJ1-1, is DAMVIQNPRYQVTQFGKPVTLSCSQTLNHNVMYWYQQKSSQAPKLLFHYYDKDFNNEADTPDNFQSRRPNTSFCFLDIRSPGLGDTAMYLCATSRDVGGEAFFGQGTRLTVV.

This clonotype was observed a handful of times. The CDR3 DNA is TGCGCCAGCAGTCCCCAGGGACCCTCCGCGGGTGAAGCTTTCTTT. Its protein product is CASSPQGPSAGEAFF. The rearrangement uses TRBV5-1 and TRBJ1-1, with a possible D match to TRBD1 (5 bases). The CDR3 runs to 15 residues. Germline assignment: CDR1 SGHRS and CDR2 YFSETQ. V lost 5 bases to trimming and J lost 7 bases, with 21 bases between them. Based on the CDR3 plus reference TRBV5-1 and TRBJ1-1, the full variable domain is KAGVTQTPRYLIKTRGQQVTLSCSPISGHRSVSWYQQTPGQGLQFLFEYFSETQRNKGNFPGRFSGRQFSNSRSEMNVSTLELGDSALYLCASSPQGPSAGEAFFGQGTRLTVV.

As regards this clonotype: The junction departs from germline at one end; a sequencing error may be responsible. The chain carries TRBV12-5 and TRBJ2-7; D is uncertain. The CDR3 is made up of 11 amino acids. Germline V gene data show CDR1 as LGHNT and CDR2 as FRNRAP. The CDR3: CASGLMGPADF. CDR3 nucleotide sequence: TGTGCTAGTGGTTTGATGGGCCCCGCGGACTTC. The full variable domain, completed using reference TRBV12-5 and TRBJ2-7, is DARVTQTPRHKVTEMGQEVTMRCQPILGHNTVFWYRQTMMQGLELLAYFRNRAPLDDSGMPKDRFSAEMPDATLATLKIQPSEPRDSAVYFCASGLMGPADFGPGTRLTVT.